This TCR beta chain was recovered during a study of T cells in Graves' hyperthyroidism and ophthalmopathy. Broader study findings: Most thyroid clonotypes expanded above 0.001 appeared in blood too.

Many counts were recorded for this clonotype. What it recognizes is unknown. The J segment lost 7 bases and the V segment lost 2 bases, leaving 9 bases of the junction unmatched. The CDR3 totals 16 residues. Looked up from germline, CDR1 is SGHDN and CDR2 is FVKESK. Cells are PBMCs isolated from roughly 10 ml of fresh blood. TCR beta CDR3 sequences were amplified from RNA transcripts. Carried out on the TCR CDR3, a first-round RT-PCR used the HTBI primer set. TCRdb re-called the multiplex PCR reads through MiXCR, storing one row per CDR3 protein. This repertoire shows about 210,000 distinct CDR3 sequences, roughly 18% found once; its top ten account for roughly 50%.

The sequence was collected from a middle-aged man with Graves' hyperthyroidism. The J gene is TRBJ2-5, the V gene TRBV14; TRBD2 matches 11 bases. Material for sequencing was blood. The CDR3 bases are TGTGCCAGCAGCCAAATAGCGGGAGGGGCCAAGGGGACCCAGTACTTC. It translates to CASSQIAGGAKGTQYF.